Listed below are T cell receptor beta chains from one sample, sequenced in a study of T cell repertoires in cytomegalovirus infection. TCRdb reprocessed the reads via MiXCR and lists one record per CDR3 protein. The sample includes approximately 150,000 distinct CDR3 sequences, under 8.5% of them seen just once. The sample was PBMCs. Source of these receptors: a human donor in good health (CMV status not recorded). Some clones in this sample may be carry-over from other donors' samples. CDR3s include the opening cysteine and the closing phenylalanine or tryptophan. D genes are given only for firm matches. Where a row states a size, it is once, few, many or the class of an expanded clone; other rows omit it.

TGCAGTGCGATCGTTCCAGGGCGAAGCACTGAAGCTTTCTTT,CSAIVPGRSTEAFF,few,TRBV20-1,-,TRBJ1-1
TGTGCCAGCAGCACTTCTAGCGGGGGGTTCACCGGGGAGCTGTTTTTT,CASSTSSGGFTGELFF,-,TRBV9,TRBD2,TRBJ2-2
TGCAGTGCTCCCCGGGGGGCGGGGGCGAGCTCCTACGAGCAGTACTTC,CSAPRGAGASSYEQYF,few,TRBV20-1,-,TRBJ2-7
TGTGCCAGTACGACACGGAACACGGGGGAGCAGTACTTC,CASTTRNTGEQYF,many,TRBV28,-,TRBJ2-7
TGCGCCAGCAGCTTGGCCGGTCTTAATCACGCAGATACGCAGTATTTT,CASSLAGLNHADTQYF,few,TRBV5-1,-,TRBJ2-3
TGTGCCAGCAGTTTAAGTATCGTACGCATCGGCGCCGGGGAGCTGTTTTTT,CASSLSIVRIGAGELFF,many,TRBV28,-,TRBJ2-2
TGTGCCAGCAGTCGGGGAGTCGGCACAGGGGGCGACGAGCAGTACTTC,CASSRGVGTGGDEQYF,-,TRBV6-5,TRBD1,TRBJ2-7
TGTGCCAGCAGCTTAGCTAGCGGCTTCACAGATACGCAGTATTTT,CASSLASGFTDTQYF,many,TRBV7-2,-,TRBJ2-3
TGCGCCAGCAGCTTCAGCGGCGTCCAGGGAAGAAGCTATGGCTACACCTTC,CASSFSGVQGRSYGYTF,many,TRBV5-1,-,TRBJ1-2
TGTGCCAGCAGCTTGGTCGGTCGAAACTATGGCTACACCTTC,CASSLVGRNYGYTF,-,TRBV5-6,-,TRBJ1-2
TGTGCCAGCAGTTTACCCGGATTAGCCAAAAACATTCAGTACTTC,CASSLPGLAKNIQYF,many,TRBV28,-,TRBJ2-4
TGTGCCAGCAGCTGGGGACAGGAGACCCAGTACTTC,CASSWGQETQYF,many,TRBV7-2,TRBD1,TRBJ2-5
TGTGCCAGCAGCGACTCCGGGACAGGCTGGAATTCACCCCTCCACTTT,CASSDSGTGWNSPLHF,-,TRBV5-3,TRBD1,TRBJ1-6
TGCGCCAGCAGTGAGGCGGGGGGAGCAGATACGCAGTATTTT,CASSEAGGADTQYF,-,TRBV10-2,TRBD2,TRBJ2-3
TGTGCCAGCTCACCGGCGGTACAGGGGTACTACGAGCAGTACTTC,CASSPAVQGYYEQYF,few,TRBV18,TRBD1,TRBJ2-7
TGCGCCAGCAGTGAGTCCGGGGTGAACACTGAAGCTTTCTTT,CASSESGVNTEAFF,many,TRBV10-2,-,TRBJ1-1
TGTGCCAGCAGGTACCAGAGGAACACTGAAGCTTTCTTT,CASRYQRNTEAFF,-,TRBV6-5,-,TRBJ1-1
TGTGCCAGCAGCTATCTTACTAGCGGGGGGACAGATACGCAGTATTTT,CASSYLTSGGTDTQYF,many,TRBV7-8,TRBD2,TRBJ2-3
TGTGCCAGCAGGACTAGCGGGGGGGCCTCGGCAGATACGCAGTATTTT,CASRTSGGASADTQYF,few,TRBV3-1,TRBD2,TRBJ2-3
TGTGCCAGCAGCTTAGGGGAGAGCGAGCAGTACTTC,CASSLGESEQYF,many,TRBV11-2,-,TRBJ2-7
TGTGCCAGCAGTCCAACGGGGGCCTTCACAGATACGCAGTATTTT,CASSPTGAFTDTQYF,many,TRBV6-1,-,TRBJ2-3
TGTGCCAGCAGCCAGATTATCGCAGATACGCAGTATTTT,CASSQIIADTQYF,many,TRBV7-2,-,TRBJ2-3
TGTGCCAGCAGCCACTCTCCCAGGGGTTTGTGGACCACGGGGACCCAGTACTTC,CASSHSPRGLWTTGTQYF,few,TRBV3-1,-,TRBJ2-5
TGTGCCAGCAGCTACACCAGGACAGTTGAAGCTTTCTTT,CASSYTRTVEAFF,many,TRBV7-2,-,TRBJ1-1
TGTGCCATCAGTGAGTCCCCAGGGGCTGGAAACACCATATATTTT,CAISESPGAGNTIYF,-,TRBV10-3,-,TRBJ1-3
TGTGCCAGCGGGACCACTGGGGATCCGAACACTGAAGCTTTCTTT,CASGTTGDPNTEAFF,many,TRBV28,-,TRBJ1-1
TGTGCTGCGAGTGGGGGCCTCTCCTACAATGAGCAGTTCTTC,CAASGGLSYNEQFF,many,TRBV11-1,-,TRBJ2-1
TGTGCCAGCAGCCTGAGGACAGGGAGCCAGCCCCAGCATTTT,CASSLRTGSQPQHF,many,TRBV7-2,TRBD1,TRBJ1-5
TGTGCCAGCAGTTTATTTGGGGAGGGTTATCAGCCCCAGCATTTT,CASSLFGEGYQPQHF,-,TRBV28,-,TRBJ1-5
TGCAGCGGGGGACAGGGAACCATGAACACTGAAGCTTTCTTT,CSGGQGTMNTEAFF,many,TRBV29-1,TRBD1,TRBJ1-1